What follows are 27 T cell receptor beta chains derived from one specimen sequenced in a study of shared clonotypes between healthy human individuals. The data were produced by immunoSEQ multiplex PCR, yet TCRdb's version contains in-frame clones alone and is incomplete. Found here are 150,000 to 200,000 clones, over 85% of them singletons; the top ten hold around 0.067%. The sample taken for sequencing was naive CD4+ T cells sorted from blood. The subset here: CD45RA+ positively selected. These receptors were collected from a woman between 25 and 40 years old in good health.

The gene calls are TRBV10-2 and TRBJ2-3, with 8 bases that match TRBD2. The V and J ends lost 3 bases and 1 base, in that order; junction bases with no gene match: 18. The CDR3 sequence is 20 residues long. Germline-derived CDR1 and CDR2 are WSHSY and SAAADI. The CDR3 DNA is TGCGCCAGCAGTGAATTAGGGCTAGCGGGCCTCCCCGGGGGCACAGATACGCAGTATTTT. Protein product: CASSELGLAGLPGGTDTQYF.

The rearrangement links TRBV14 to TRBJ2-5; D unresolved. The J call is doubtful: the DNA matches TRBJ2-7 better. The CDR3 loop spans 14 amino acids. Germline V lookup: CDR1 SGHDN, CDR2 FVKESK. CDR3 DNA: TGTGCCAGCAGCCAAGGGCCAGCTCACTACGAGCAGTACTTC. This codes for CASSQGPAHYEQYF.

This sequence joins TRBV19 and TRBJ1-4; D is perhaps TRBD1 (6 bases). V shed 6 bases and J shed 8 bases, with 16 bases lying between them. The CDR3 consists of 14 residues. Per germline, CDR1 LNHDA and CDR2 SQIVND (reference sequence). The CDR3 region has the DNA TGTGCCAGTAGGTTATACAGGGAGGGGGAAAAACTGTTTTTT. Its protein is CASRLYREGEKLFF.

The genes are TRBV25-1 and TRBJ1-1; 8 nucleotides align to TRBD1. The length of the CDR3 is 15 residues. J gave up 4 bases and V 6 bases, and 10 bases lay outside the gene matches. CDR1 is MGHDK, CDR2 SYGVNS, per germline. CDR3 DNA sequence: TGTGCCAGCAGCGAGGGGACAGGTTTTGTCACTGAAGCTTTCTTT. Translating it yields CASSEGTGFVTEAFF.

This clone was detected once. The genes are TRBV4-1 and TRBJ2-1; no firm D call. Trimming took 4 bases from V and 5 from J, leaving 18 bases between them. CDR3 length equals 16 residues. Germline CDR1 MGHRA, CDR2 YSYEKL. CDR3 in amino acids: CASSPIPGRTDNEQFF. In DNA, the CDR3 is TGCGCCAGCAGCCCAATACCCGGGCGTACGGACAATGAGCAGTTCTTC.

This clone was found once. The J gene is TRBJ2-6, the V gene TRBV6-1; no clear D gene. V was clipped by 7 bases and J by 0 bases, with 1 base between them. Germline V gene lookup returns CDR1 MNHNS and CDR2 SASEGT. The CDR3 loop spans 12 amino acids. CDR3 bases: TGTGCCAGCACCTCTGGGGCCAACGTCCTGACTTTC. Its protein is CASTSGANVLTF.

This CDR3 is CASSFWDREVGYTF. Written as DNA, the CDR3 is TGTGCCAGCAGCTTTTGGGACAGGGAAGTAGGCTACACCTTC. The chain couples TRBV5-6 to TRBJ1-2; TRBD1 aligns across 9 bases. Germline V lookup: CDR1 SGHDT, CDR2 YYEEEE. V shed 2 bases, J shed 8 bases, and the junction held 7 bases outside the gene matches. This CDR3 has 14 amino acids.

The V call is TRBV18, the J call TRBJ2-7; D not certain. Trimming took 5 bases from V and 4 from J, leaving 9 bases between them. The CDR3 covers 12 residues. Germline CDR1 is KGHSH and CDR2 is LQKENI. CDR3 loop: CASSSDGYEQYF. CDR3 DNA sequence: TGTGCCAGCTCATCCGACGGGTACGAGCAGTACTTC.

This chain joins TRBV5-1 and TRBJ2-1; TRBD2 matches at 8 bases. CDR1 and CDR2 from the germline V gene are SGHRS and YFSETQ. The V gene end was trimmed by 0 bases and the J gene end by 4 bases; junction bases not matched to a gene: 3. The CDR3 totals 15 residues. CDR3 sequence (DNA): TGCGCCAGCAGCTTGGTGGCTAGCGGGTACAATGAGCAGTTCTTC. Translation: CASSLVASGYNEQFF. Full variable domain (missing parts from reference TRBV5-1 and TRBJ2-1): KAGVTQTPRYLIKTRGQQVTLSCSPISGHRSVSWYQQTPGQGLQFLFEYFSETQRNKGNFPGRFSGRQFSNSRSEMNVSTLELGDSALYLCASSLVASGYNEQFFGPGTRLTVL.

This clone has more than one count but fewer than ten. The rearrangement joins TRBV6-6 to TRBJ2-3; D uncertain. The germline CDR1 and CDR2 sequences are MNHNY and SVGAGI (reference sequence). Trimming cost V 6 bases and J 5 bases, with 12 bases left between them. The CDR3 contains 13 residues. The CDR3 loop is CASSPTRVDTQYF. CDR3 coding DNA: TGTGCCAGCAGCCCGACCCGGGTAGATACGCAGTATTTT.

V is TRBV27 and J is TRBJ2-3, with D perhaps TRBD1 or TRBD2 (5 bases each). Germline loops: CDR1 MNHEY, CDR2 SMNVEV (reference sequence). The CDR3 totals 14 residues. The ends were cut back, 1 base at V and 3 bases at J, with 8 bases in the middle. CDR3 loop: CASSLYGGTDTQYF. Written as DNA, the CDR3 is TGTGCCAGCAGTTTATATGGGGGAACAGATACGCAGTATTTT.

The table lists this clone with a count of one. V and J are TRBV28 and TRBJ2-1; TRBD2 aligns across 8 bases. CDR1 and CDR2 from the germline V gene are MDHEN and SYDVKM. CDR3 length equals 12 residues. Germline trimming cut 2 bases from V and 12 bases from J; bases unmatched to any gene: 3. The CDR3 spells CASSLAGGGQFF. The CDR3 nucleotides read TGTGCCAGCAGTTTAGCGGGAGGTGGGCAGTTCTTC.

The sample holds one count of this clone. This chain uses TRBV6-6 with TRBJ1-1; possibly TRBD1 for D (6 bases). The V end was cut by 6 bases, the J end by 3 bases, with 14 bases between. The V gene's germline CDR1 is MNHNY and CDR2 SVGAGI (reference sequence). This CDR3 is built from 14 residues. CDR3 amino acids: CASRQGRRYTEAFF. The CDR3 DNA is TGTGCCAGCAGACAGGGACGAAGATACACTGAAGCTTTCTTT.

V usage is TRBV27 and J usage is TRBJ2-5; TRBD2 matches at 7 bases. The DNA end lines up better with TRBJ2-7; the J call may be wrong. The CDR3 spans 15 residues. The germline V gene has CDR1 MNHEY and CDR2 SMNVEV (reference sequence). As DNA, the CDR3 is TGTGCCAGCAGGCGGGGAGGGGAGAGCTCCTACGAGCAGTACTTC. Protein: CASRRGGESSYEQYF.

The chain employs TRBV27 and TRBJ2-3; D possibly uses TRBD1 or TRBD2 (5 bases each). Trimming took 0 bases from V and 2 from J, leaving 15 bases between them. The CDR3 is 17 residues long. The germline gives CDR1 MNHEY, CDR2 SMNVEV (reference sequence). The CDR3 sequence: CASSLSGGGRHTDTQYF. The CDR3, as DNA: TGTGCCAGCAGTTTATCAGGTGGGGGTAGGCACACAGATACGCAGTATTTT.

V and J are TRBV6-6 and TRBJ2-7; 7 bases agree with TRBD1. CDR3 length equals 14 residues. Trimming removed 4 bases from V and 2 bases from J; junction bases left unmatched: 5. Germline V gene lookup returns CDR1 MNHNY and CDR2 SVGAGI (reference sequence). CDR3 coding DNA: TGTGCCAGCAGTTCGGGACAGTCGGCCTACGAGCAGTACTTC. Its protein product is CASSSGQSAYEQYF.

V gene TRBV30 combines with J gene TRBJ1-6, with 7 bases matching TRBD1. Per germline, CDR1 GTSNPN and CDR2 SVGIG (reference sequence). This CDR3 is built from 11 residues. After removal of 3 bases from V and 15 bases from J, the junction contained 5 bases not matched to a gene. CDR3 region: CAWRTGFHLHF. The CDR3 nucleotides are TGTGCCTGGAGGACAGGGTTTCACCTCCACTTT.

In the case of this clone: This sample includes further DNA sequences coding for the same CDR3. The chain has TRBV5-1 and TRBJ1-1; D uncertain. In germline, CDR1 is SGHRS, CDR2 YFSETQ. The CDR3 consists of 13 residues. The V gene lost 0 bases and the J gene lost 1 base, with 4 bases spanning the gap. The CDR3 here is CASSLAPNTEAFF. CDR3 DNA: TGCGCCAGCAGCTTGGCGCCGAACACTGAAGCTTTCTTT.

The chain joins TRBV5-4 to TRBJ2-1, with D tentatively TRBD2 (6 bases). The germline gives CDR1 SGHNT, CDR2 YYREEE (reference sequence). V dropped 3 bases and J dropped 0 bases, with 13 bases sitting between them. There are 16 residues in the CDR3. CDR3 amino acids: CASSSGGRGSYNEQFF. The CDR3, as DNA: TGTGCCAGCAGCTCTGGAGGGCGGGGCTCCTACAATGAGCAGTTCTTC.

This chain joins TRBV5-1 and TRBJ2-7; D may correspond to TRBD1 or TRBD2 (5 bases each). The ends were cut back, 4 bases at V and 3 bases at J, with 5 bases in the middle. Germline CDR1 is SGHRS and CDR2 is YFSETQ. The length of the CDR3 is 11 residues. The CDR3 loop reads CASSGGYEQYF. CDR3 coding DNA: TGCGCCAGCAGCGGGGGCTACGAGCAGTACTTC.

J is TRBJ2-2 and V is TRBV2; no clear D. Germline loops: CDR1 SNHLY, CDR2 FYNNEI. The CDR3 runs to 12 residues. Trimming cost V 7 bases and J 7 bases, with 10 bases left between them. The CDR3 reads CASTGDGGELFF. CDR3 DNA sequence: TGTGCCAGCACTGGGGATGGCGGGGAGCTGTTTTTT.

This chain uses TRBV18 with TRBJ2-7; 8 bases match TRBD1. This CDR3 comprises 14 residues. Looked up from germline, CDR1 is KGHSH and CDR2 is LQKENI. V shed 4 bases, J shed 2 bases, and the junction held 4 bases outside the gene matches. The CDR3 reads CASSRQGAAYEQYF. CDR3 nucleotide sequence: TGTGCCAGCTCACGCCAGGGGGCCGCCTACGAGCAGTACTTC. The variable domain in full, completed from reference TRBV18 and TRBJ2-7, reads NAGVMQNPRHLVRRRGQEARLRCSPMKGHSHVYWYRQLPEEGLKFMVYLQKENIIDESGMPKERFSAEFPKEGPSILRIQQVVRGDSAAYFCASSRQGAAYEQYFGPGTRLTVT.

The chain carries TRBV10-1 and TRBJ2-7; 7 bases match TRBD1. The CDR3 contains 13 residues. Germline V gene data show CDR1 as WNHNN and CDR2 as SYGVQD (reference sequence). Losses at the gene ends were 0 bases for V and 6 bases for J; bases not matched to a gene: 2. The chain's CDR3 is CASSESGGAEQYF. The CDR3 DNA reads TGCGCCAGCAGTGAGTCAGGGGGCGCCGAGCAGTACTTC.

The chain carries TRBV9 and TRBJ2-7; D unresolved. Germline-derived CDR1 and CDR2 are SGDLS and YYNGEE. This CDR3 spans 12 amino acids. The V end lost 5 bases, the J end lost 2 bases, and 8 bases lay between the germline ends. CDR3: CASRTDPYEQYF. In nucleotides, the CDR3 is TGTGCCAGCAGGACGGACCCCTACGAGCAGTACTTC.

The chain recombines TRBV19 with TRBJ1-1; TRBD1 matches 8 bases. V shed 5 bases, J shed 3 bases, and the junction held 5 bases outside the gene matches. The CDR3 extends over 14 amino acids. From germline, CDR1 is LNHDA and CDR2 SQIVND (reference sequence). CDR3 region: CASSPLRGHTEAFF. Here the CDR3 DNA reads TGTGCCAGTAGTCCCCTCAGGGGGCACACTGAAGCTTTCTTT.

The chain carries TRBV5-1 and TRBJ2-5, with TRBD2 as a possible D gene (5 bases). Germline CDR1 reads SGHRS; CDR2 reads YFSETQ. The CDR3 runs to 13 residues. Deletions cut 5 bases from V and 2 bases from J, with 10 bases between. The CDR3 region is CASSQRNQETQYF. CDR3 coding DNA: TGCGCCAGCAGTCAGCGGAATCAAGAGACCCAGTACTTC.

CDR3 in amino acids: CASSESTVQETQYF. The CDR3 region has the DNA TGTGCCAGCAGTGAATCGACAGTTCAAGAGACCCAGTACTTC. The chain recombines TRBV25-1 with TRBJ2-5, with D possibly being TRBD1 (5 bases). Per germline, CDR1 MGHDK and CDR2 SYGVNS. V shed 1 base and J shed 2 bases, with 8 bases lying between them. CDR3 size: 14 residues.